The rows below give T cell receptor beta chains drawn from one sample of a study of PD-L1 blockade in urothelial cancer. Method: immunoSEQ multiplex PCR; TCRdb's copy keeps in-frame clones and lacks some. The table shows 120,000 or so clones, with more than 75% occurring only once. The sample here was PBMCs, taken around atezolizumab (anti-PD-L1) treatment. The receptors derive from a man aged 50-59 years with urothelial cancer. Each CDR3 is given with its conserved first and last residue. Fields, in order: V gene, CDR3 protein.

TRBV4-1 CASSQGRTSGRAAGELFF
TRBV5-6 CASSFQYSNQPQHF
TRBV15 CATRGQSGTQYF
TRBV7-8 CASRRRGNTADTQYF
TRBV6-5 CASSGRGYIQYF
TRBV7-8 CASTKAAGTTNTEAFF
TRBV27 CASSPEDRVDQPQHF
TRBV4-2 CASSPDSGGRSGANVLTF
TRBV7-3 CASSLWGLANTGELFF
TRBV7-2 CASSLGPGAYEQYF
TRBV29-1 CSVPGQGGETNYGYTF
TRBV5-6 CASSPRWLAGEQYF
TRBV11-3 CASSLPGATEAFF
TRBV7-2 CASSYLTYEQYF
TRBV7-2 CASSLGQGYQPQHF
TRBV28 CASSTYRGRVGYGYTF
TRBV7-9 CASSLGLPGAFF
TRBV9 CASSTRDRGAGELFF
TRBV19 CASSRTGFTYNEQFF
TRBV11-2 CASSSHGTGVTNEKLFF
TRBV28 CASRVWAGYTF
TRBV5-6 CASSLGARDRGYNEQFF
TRBV6-1 CASRRALAETQYF
TRBV23-1 CASNQRRIYTEAFF
TRBV5-4 CASSLEGAYGYTF
TRBV11-2 CASSLDSPGVNTEAFF
TRBV19 CASRAVASNTEAFF
TRBV9 CASREGGPGTDTQYF
TRBV7-2 CASSSWTSGRGVYEQYF
TRBV6-5 CASSLRQSYEQYF
TRBV7-6 CASSLEGTLSSNEQFF
TRBV9 CASSVGGGELFF
TRBV7-2 CASSSRSNEKLFF
TRBV14 CASSQRRTSSYNEQFF
TRBV13 CASSFYFSYEQYF
TRBV5-1 CASSEQRDSLTDTQYF
TRBV5-5 CASSLDGARLYGYTF